This TCR delta chain was obtained from a study of Vδ1+ human thymocytes. Extracted RNA was reverse transcribed into cDNA. Multiplex PCR used pooled V-gene forward primers and a constant-region reverse primer to amplify CDR3s. TCRdb re-analyzed the multiplex PCR reads via CATT. In the table there are about 58,000 delta-chain clones, more than 13% of which are singletons. The length of the CDR3 is 15 residues. Per the germline V gene, CDR1 is TSWWSYY and CDR2 is QGS. The trim removed 1 base at V and 3 bases at J, leaving 5 bases unmatched. For this clone: The antigen is not known.

Study results and caveats: In the thymus, TRG and TRD repertoires looked highly polyclonal with Gaussian CDR3 lengths.

This chain links TRDV1 with TRDJ1; 7 bases agree with TRDD3. Material: Vdelta1+ gamma-delta thymocytes from the thymus. Subset denoted: FACS-sorted CD3+ TCRalphabeta- TCRVdelta1+ TCRVdelta2- thymocytes. This TCR derives from a girl under three years old who had congenital heart surgery. The CDR3 sequence is CALGEPGIQSDKLIF. DNA for the CDR3: TGTGCTCTTGGGGAACCCGGGATACAGTCCGATAAACTCATCTTT.